This T cell receptor (beta chain) appears in the sequencing data of a study of blood T cells in healthy people across ages. Study findings and constraints: Both naive CD4+ cell counts and diversity were greater in long-lived donors than in aged donors.

The authors ran a second PCR of roughly 6 to 12 cycles using a sample-barcoded 5' primer and a J-beta primer mix. All cDNA molecules were each tagged by a template-switch adaptor with 12 random nucleotides. TCRdb itself ran the 5' RACE reads through MiXCR, one entry per CDR3 protein. The sample comprises fewer than 1 million distinct CDR3 sequences, 44% of which are singletons, and about a fifth rests with the top ten. This CDR3 has 17 amino acids. Germline assignment: CDR1 MNHEY and CDR2 SVGAGI. The junction had 9 bases not matched to a gene; V was cut back by 0 bases and J by 4 bases. Remarks on this clonotype: Its antigen is as yet unknown.

Sequenced: blood. The chain has TRBV6-5 and TRBJ1-2; the match to TRBD1 covers 9 bases. This TCR came from a man between 60 and 75 years old in good health. In DNA, the CDR3 is TGTGCCAGCAGTTACTCGCGACCCGGGACAGGGTCCTATGGCTACACCTTC. Translated: CASSYSRPGTGSYGYTF.